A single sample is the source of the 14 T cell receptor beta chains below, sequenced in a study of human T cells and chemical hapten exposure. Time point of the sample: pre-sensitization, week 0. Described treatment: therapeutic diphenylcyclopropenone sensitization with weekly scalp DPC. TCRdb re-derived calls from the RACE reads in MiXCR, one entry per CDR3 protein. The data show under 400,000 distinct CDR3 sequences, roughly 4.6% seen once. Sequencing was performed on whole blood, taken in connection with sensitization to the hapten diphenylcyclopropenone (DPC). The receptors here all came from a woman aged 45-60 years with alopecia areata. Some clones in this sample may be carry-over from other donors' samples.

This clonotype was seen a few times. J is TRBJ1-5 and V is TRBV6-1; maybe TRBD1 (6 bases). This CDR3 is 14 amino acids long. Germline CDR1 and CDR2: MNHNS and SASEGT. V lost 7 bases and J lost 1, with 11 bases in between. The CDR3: CASTQGRSNQPQHF. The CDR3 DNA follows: TGTGCCAGCACGCAGGGGAGGAGCAATCAGCCCCAGCATTTT.

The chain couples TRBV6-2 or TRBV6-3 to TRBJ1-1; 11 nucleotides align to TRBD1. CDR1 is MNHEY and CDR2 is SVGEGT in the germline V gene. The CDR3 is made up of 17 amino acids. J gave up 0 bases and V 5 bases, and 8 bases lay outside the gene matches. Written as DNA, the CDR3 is TGTGCCAGCAGTGGCCGGGACAGGGGGTGGCTGAACACTGAAGCTTTCTTT. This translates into CASSGRDRGWLNTEAFF.

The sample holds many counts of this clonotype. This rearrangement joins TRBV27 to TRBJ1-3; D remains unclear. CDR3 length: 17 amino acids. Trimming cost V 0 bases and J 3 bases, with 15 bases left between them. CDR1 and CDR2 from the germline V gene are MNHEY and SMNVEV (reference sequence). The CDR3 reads CASSLSVPGSHGNTIYF. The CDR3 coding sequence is TGTGCCAGCAGTTTATCGGTCCCTGGGAGTCATGGAAACACCATATATTTT.

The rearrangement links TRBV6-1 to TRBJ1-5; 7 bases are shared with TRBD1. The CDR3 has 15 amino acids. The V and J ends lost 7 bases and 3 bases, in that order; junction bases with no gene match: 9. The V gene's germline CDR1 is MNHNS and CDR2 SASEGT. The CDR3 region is CASIDRAFFNQPQHF. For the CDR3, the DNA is TGTGCCAGCATAGACAGGGCGTTCTTCAATCAGCCCCAGCATTTT.

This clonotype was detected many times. Here the CDR3 DNA reads TGTGCCAGCAGCCGTGGGTTGGCTGAAGCTTTCTTT. Translating it yields CASSRGLAEAFF. The rearrangement links TRBV6-5 to TRBJ1-1; D is unclear. Trimming cost V 6 bases and J 6 bases, with 11 bases left between them. Germline assignment: CDR1 MNHEY and CDR2 SVGAGI. The CDR3 runs to 12 residues.

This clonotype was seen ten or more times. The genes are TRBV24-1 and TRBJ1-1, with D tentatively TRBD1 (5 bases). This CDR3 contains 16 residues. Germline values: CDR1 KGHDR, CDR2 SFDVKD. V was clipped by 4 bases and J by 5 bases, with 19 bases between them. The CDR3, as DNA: TGTGCCACCAGTGACCGTGCCGGGACTGGGGGGACTGAAGCTTTCTTT. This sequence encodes CATSDRAGTGGTEAFF.

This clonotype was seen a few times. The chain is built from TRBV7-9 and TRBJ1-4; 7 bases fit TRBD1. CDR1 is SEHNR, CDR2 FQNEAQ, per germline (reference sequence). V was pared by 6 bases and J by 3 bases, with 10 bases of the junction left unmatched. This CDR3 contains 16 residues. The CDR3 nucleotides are TGTGCCAGCAGTAACGTGGGGACAGCTGCTAATGAAAAACTGTTTTTT. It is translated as CASSNVGTAANEKLFF.

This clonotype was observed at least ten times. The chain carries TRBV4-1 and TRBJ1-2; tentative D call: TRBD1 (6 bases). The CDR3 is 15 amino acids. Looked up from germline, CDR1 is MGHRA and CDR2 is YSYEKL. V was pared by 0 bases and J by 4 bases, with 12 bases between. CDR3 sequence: CASSQERGLGYGYTF. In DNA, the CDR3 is TGCGCCAGCAGCCAAGAAAGGGGGTTGGGCTATGGCTACACCTTC.

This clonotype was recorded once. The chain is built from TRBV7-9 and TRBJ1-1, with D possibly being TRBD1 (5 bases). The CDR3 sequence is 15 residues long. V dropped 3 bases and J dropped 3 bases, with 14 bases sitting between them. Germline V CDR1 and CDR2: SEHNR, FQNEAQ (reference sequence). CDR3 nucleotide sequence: TGTGCCAGCAGCTTTTTCGTTCCGGGGGACACTGAAGCTTTCTTT. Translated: CASSFFVPGDTEAFF.

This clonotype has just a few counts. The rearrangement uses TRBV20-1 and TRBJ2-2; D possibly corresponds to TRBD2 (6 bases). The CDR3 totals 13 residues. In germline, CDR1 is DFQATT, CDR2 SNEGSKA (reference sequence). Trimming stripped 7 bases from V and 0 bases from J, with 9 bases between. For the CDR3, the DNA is TGCAGTGTTAGCGGACCGAACACCGGGGAGCTGTTTTTT. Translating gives CSVSGPNTGELFF.

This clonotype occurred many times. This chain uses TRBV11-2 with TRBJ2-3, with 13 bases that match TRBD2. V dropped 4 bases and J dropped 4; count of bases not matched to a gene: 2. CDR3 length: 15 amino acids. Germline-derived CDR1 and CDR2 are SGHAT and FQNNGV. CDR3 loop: CASSSTSGGADTQYF. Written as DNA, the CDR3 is TGTGCCAGCAGCTCCACTAGCGGGGGGGCAGATACGCAGTATTTT.

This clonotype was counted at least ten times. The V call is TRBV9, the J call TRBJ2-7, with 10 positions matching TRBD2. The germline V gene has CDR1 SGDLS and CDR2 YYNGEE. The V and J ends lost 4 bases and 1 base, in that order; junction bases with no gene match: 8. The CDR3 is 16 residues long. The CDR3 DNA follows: TGTGCCAGCAGCACTGATAGCGGGGGGCTATCCTACGAGCAGTACTTC. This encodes CASSTDSGGLSYEQYF. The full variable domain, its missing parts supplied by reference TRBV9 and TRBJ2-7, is DSGVTQTPKHLITATGQRVTLRCSPRSGDLSVYWYQQSLDQGLQFLIQYYNGEERAKGNILERFSAQQFPDLHSELNLSSLELGDSALYFCASSTDSGGLSYEQYFGPGTRLTVT.

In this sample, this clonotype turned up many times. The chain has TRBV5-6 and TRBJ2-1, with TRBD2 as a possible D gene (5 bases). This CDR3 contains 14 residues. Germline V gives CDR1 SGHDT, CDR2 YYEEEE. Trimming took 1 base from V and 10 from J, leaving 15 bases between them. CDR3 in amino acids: CASSLNHMPGEQFF. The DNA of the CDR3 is TGTGCCAGCAGCTTGAACCACATGCCGGGGGAGCAGTTCTTC.

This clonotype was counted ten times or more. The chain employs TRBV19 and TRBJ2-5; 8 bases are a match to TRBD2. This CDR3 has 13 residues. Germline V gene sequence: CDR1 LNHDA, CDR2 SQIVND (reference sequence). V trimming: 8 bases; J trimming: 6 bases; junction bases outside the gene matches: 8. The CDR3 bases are TGTGCCAGTTCAGCGGGGGATAAACAGACCCAGTACTTC. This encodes CASSAGDKQTQYF.